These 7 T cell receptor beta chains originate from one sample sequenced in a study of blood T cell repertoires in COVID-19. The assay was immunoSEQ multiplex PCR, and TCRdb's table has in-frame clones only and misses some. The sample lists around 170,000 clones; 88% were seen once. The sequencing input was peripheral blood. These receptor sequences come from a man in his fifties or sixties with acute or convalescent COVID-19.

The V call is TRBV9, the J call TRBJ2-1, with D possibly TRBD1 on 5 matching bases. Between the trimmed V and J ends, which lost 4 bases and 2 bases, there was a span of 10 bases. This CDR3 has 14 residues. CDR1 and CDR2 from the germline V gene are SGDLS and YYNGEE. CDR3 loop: CASSSDSPYNEQFF. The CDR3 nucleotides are TGTGCCAGCAGCTCTGACAGCCCCTACAATGAGCAGTTCTTC. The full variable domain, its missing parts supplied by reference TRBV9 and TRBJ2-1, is DSGVTQTPKHLITATGQRVTLRCSPRSGDLSVYWYQQSLDQGLQFLIQYYNGEERAKGNILERFSAQQFPDLHSELNLSSLELGDSALYFCASSSDSPYNEQFFGPGTRLTVL.

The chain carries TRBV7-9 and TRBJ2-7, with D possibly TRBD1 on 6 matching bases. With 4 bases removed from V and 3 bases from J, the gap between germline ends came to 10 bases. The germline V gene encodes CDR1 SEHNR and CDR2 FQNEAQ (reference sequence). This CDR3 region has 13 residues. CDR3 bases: TGTGCCAGCAGCTCGACAGGTAACTACGAGCAGTACTTC. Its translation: CASSSTGNYEQYF. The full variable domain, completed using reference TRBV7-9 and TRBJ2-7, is DTGVSQNPRHKITKRGQNVTFRCDPISEHNRLYWYRQTLGQGPEFLTYFQNEAQLEKSRLLSDRFSAERPKGSFSTLEIQRTEQGDSAMYLCASSSTGNYEQYFGPGTRLTVT.

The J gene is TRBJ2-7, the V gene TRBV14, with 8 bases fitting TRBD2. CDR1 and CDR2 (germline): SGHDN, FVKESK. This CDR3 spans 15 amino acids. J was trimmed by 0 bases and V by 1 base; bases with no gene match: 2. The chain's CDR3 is CASSQAGGPSYEQYF. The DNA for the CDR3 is TGTGCCAGCAGCCAAGCGGGAGGGCCCTCCTACGAGCAGTACTTC. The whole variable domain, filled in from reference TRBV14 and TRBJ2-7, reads EAGVTQFPSHSVIEKGQTVTLRCDPISGHDNLYWYRRVMGKEIKFLLHFVKESKQDESGMPNNRFLAERTGGTYSTLKVQPAELEDSGVYFCASSQAGGPSYEQYFGPGTRLTVT.

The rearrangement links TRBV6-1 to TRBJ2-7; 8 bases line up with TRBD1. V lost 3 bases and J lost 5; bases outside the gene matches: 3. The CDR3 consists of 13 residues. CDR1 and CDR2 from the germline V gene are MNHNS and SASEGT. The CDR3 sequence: CASSDGQGDEQYF. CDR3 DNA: TGTGCCAGCAGTGATGGACAGGGTGACGAGCAGTACTTC.

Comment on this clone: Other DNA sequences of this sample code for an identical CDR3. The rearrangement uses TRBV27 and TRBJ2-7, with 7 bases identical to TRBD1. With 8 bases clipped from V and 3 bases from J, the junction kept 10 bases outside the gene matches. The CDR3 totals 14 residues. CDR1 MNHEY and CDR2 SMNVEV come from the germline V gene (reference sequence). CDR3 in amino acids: CASSAGTAYYEQYF. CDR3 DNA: TGTGCCAGCTCTGCCGGGACAGCGTACTACGAGCAGTACTTC.

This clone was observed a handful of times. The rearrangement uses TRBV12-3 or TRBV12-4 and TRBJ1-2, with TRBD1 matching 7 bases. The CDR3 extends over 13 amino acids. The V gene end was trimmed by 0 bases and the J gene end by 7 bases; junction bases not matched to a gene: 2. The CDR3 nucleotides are TGTGCCAGCAGTTTAGCGCAGGGGGGTGGCTACACCTTC. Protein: CASSLAQGGGYTF.

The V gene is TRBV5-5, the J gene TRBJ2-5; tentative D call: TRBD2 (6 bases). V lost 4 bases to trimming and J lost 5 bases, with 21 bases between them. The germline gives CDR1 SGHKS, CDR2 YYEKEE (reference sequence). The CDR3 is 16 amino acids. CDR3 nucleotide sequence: TGTGCCAGCAGCGGTCTATGGGCGGGGCGGAGGGAGACCCAGTACTTC. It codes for CASSGLWAGRRETQYF.